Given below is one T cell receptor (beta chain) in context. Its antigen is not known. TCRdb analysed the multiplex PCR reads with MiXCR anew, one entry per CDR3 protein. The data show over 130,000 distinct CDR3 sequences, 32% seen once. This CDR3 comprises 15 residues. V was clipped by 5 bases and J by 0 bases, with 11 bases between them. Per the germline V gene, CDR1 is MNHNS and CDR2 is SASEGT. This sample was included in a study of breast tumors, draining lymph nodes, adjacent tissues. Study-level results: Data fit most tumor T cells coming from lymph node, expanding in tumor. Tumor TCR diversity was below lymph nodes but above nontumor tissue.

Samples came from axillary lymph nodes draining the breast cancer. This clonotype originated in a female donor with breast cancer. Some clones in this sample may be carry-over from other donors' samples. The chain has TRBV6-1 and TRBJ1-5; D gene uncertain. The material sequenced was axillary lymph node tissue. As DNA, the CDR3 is TGTGCCAGCAGTCTCTACGAGCTTAGCAATCAGCCCCAGCATTTT. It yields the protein CASSLYELSNQPQHF.